Below, 4 T cell receptor beta chains from the same sample are listed, as sequenced in a study of cytomegalovirus exposure and HLA in healthy donors. Sequencing used immunoSEQ multiplex PCR; TCRdb keeps in-frame clones, though not all of them. Counted here are 110,000 to 150,000 clones, approximately 90% occurring once; the ten biggest clones make up about 0.7%. The sample consisted of PBMCs. These receptors were collected from a man in his late teens or twenties in good health and CMV-seronegative.

This chain uses TRBV12-5 with TRBJ2-2; 10 bases match TRBD1. The CDR3 loop spans 16 amino acids. Germline loops: CDR1 LGHNT, CDR2 FRNRAP. V gave up 7 bases and J gave up 3 bases; unmatched junction bases: 8. CDR3 in amino acids: CASARSGQGHTGELFF. The CDR3 DNA is TGTGCTAGTGCCCGGTCGGGACAGGGGCACACCGGGGAGCTGTTTTTT.

CDR3 amino acids: CASSYERTGYGDTQYF. CDR3 nucleotides: TGTGCCAGCAGTTACGAGCGGACAGGGTATGGGGATACGCAGTATTTT. V and J are TRBV6-5 and TRBJ2-3; 8 bases are a match to TRBD1. Germline CDR1 reads MNHEY; CDR2 reads SVGAGI. CDR3 length: 16 amino acids. Trimming removed 2 bases from V and 6 bases from J; junction bases left unmatched: 10.

The V and J genes are TRBV5-1 and TRBJ1-3; no definite D call. CDR1 is SGHRS, CDR2 YFSETQ, per germline. The V end was cut by 0 bases, the J end by 4 bases, with 8 bases between. The CDR3 sequence is 14 residues long. CDR3 residues: CASSLEGRGNTIYF. The CDR3 DNA sequence: TGCGCCAGCAGCTTGGAAGGCAGGGGAAACACCATATATTTT.

The chain recombines TRBV5-4 with TRBJ1-6; D call uncertain. Germline-derived CDR1 and CDR2 are SGHNT and YYREEE (reference sequence). V was cut by 0 bases and J by 7 bases, with 8 bases left in between. There are 14 residues in the CDR3. For the CDR3, the DNA is TGTGCCAGCAGCTTGGACAGTGGAAATTCACCCCTCCACTTT. Translating gives CASSLDSGNSPLHF.